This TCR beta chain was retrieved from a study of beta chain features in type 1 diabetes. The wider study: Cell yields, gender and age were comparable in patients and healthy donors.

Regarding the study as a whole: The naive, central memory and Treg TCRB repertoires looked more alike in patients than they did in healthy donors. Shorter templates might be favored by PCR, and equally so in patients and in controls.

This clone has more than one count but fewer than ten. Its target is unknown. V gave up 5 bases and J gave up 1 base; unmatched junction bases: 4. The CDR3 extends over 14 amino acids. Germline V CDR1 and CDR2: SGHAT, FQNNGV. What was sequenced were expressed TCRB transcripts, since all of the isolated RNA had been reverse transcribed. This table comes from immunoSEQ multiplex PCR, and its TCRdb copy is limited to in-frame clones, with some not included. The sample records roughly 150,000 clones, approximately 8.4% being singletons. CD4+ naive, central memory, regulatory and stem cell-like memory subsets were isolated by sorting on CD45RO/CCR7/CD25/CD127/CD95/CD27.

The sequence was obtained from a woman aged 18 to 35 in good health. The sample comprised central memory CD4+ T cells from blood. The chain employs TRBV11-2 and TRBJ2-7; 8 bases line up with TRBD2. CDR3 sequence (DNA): TGTGCCAGCAGCGCCGGACTAGCTTCCTACGAGCAGTACTTC. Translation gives CASSAGLASYEQYF.